The rows below give T cell receptor beta chains drawn from one sample of a study of Graves' ophthalmopathy and Graves' hyperthyroidism. TCRdb used MiXCR to reprocess the multiplex PCR reads, holding one entry per CDR3 protein. The sample lists over 200,000 distinct CDR3 sequences, about 32% seen once, with approximately 9.6% in the top ten. What was sequenced was peripheral blood. Receptors were obtained from a man over 45 with Graves' ophthalmopathy. CDR3s include the opening cysteine and the closing phenylalanine or tryptophan. The order of the fields is CDR3 protein, CDR3 DNA, J gene, clone size, V gene, D gene. D genes are given only for firm matches. Rows may omit the clone size; those that give it use once, few, many or a size class.

CLTIGGGGNQPQHF,TGTCTCACAATAGGGGGCGGAGGCAATCAGCCCCAGCATTTT,TRBJ1-5,NA,TRBV28,TRBD1
CASSLGGSGTGVEGGYTF,TGTGCCAGCAGCTTAGGAGGCAGCGGGACAGGAGTAGAGGGCGGCTACACCTTC,TRBJ1-2,few,TRBV11-2,TRBD1
CASRELRGHRGYTF,TGCGCCAGCAGAGAACTCAGGGGGCACCGTGGCTACACCTTC,TRBJ1-2,many,TRBV4-1,TRBD1
CASSLADWYCYF,TGTGCCAGCAGCTTAGCAGACTGGTACTGCTACTTC,TRBJ2-5,few,TRBV11-2,NA
CASSLGKRNEQYF,TGTGCCAGCAGTTTGGGTAAGCGGAACGAGCAGTACTTC,TRBJ2-7,many,TRBV27,NA
CASSLAADGPYEQYF,TGTGCCAGCAGCTTAGCGGCAGACGGGCCCTACGAGCAGTACTTC,TRBJ2-7,many,TRBV7-2,NA
CASRPRNNYGYTF,TGTGCCAGCAGGCCAAGGAATAACTATGGCTACACCTTC,TRBJ1-2,NA,TRBV12-3/TRBV12-4,NA
CASSHLRDRLHEQYF,TGTGCCAGCAGTCACCTCCGGGACAGGTTACACGAGCAGTACTTC,TRBJ2-7,many,TRBV27,TRBD1
CSVQDGVNQPQHF,TGCAGCGTCCAAGACGGCGTCAATCAGCCCCAGCATTTT,TRBJ1-5,many,TRBV29-1,NA
CASSYSTVSGELFF,TGTGCCAGCAGTTACTCTACAGTCAGCGGGGAGCTGTTTTTT,TRBJ2-2,many,TRBV6-5,NA
CASSQAIGLSPLHF,TGTGCCAGCAGCCAAGCTATCGGGTTATCACCCCTCCACTTT,TRBJ1-6,NA,TRBV14,NA
CASNRGRGETQYF,TGTGCCAGCAACAGGGGGCGTGGGGAGACCCAGTACTTC,TRBJ2-5,few,TRBV6-4,TRBD1
CASSPRLAIHEQYF,TGTGCCAGCAGCCCGAGGCTAGCGATCCACGAGCAGTACTTC,TRBJ2-7,many,TRBV11-2,NA
CAISESLAGEEQYF,TGTGCCATCAGTGAGTCCCTAGCGGGAGAAGAGCAGTACTTC,TRBJ2-7,NA,TRBV10-3,TRBD2
CASRPPGQSTGELFF,TGTGCCAGCAGACCACCGGGACAGAGCACCGGGGAGCTGTTTTTT,TRBJ2-2,many,TRBV25-1,TRBD1
CSVVLRRLNTEAFF,TGCAGCGTTGTTTTGAGGCGCCTGAACACTGAAGCTTTCTTT,TRBJ1-1,NA,TRBV29-1,NA
CASSVDQGNGEQYF,TGTGCCAGCAGTGTCGACCAGGGGAACGGCGAGCAGTACTTC,TRBJ2-7,many,TRBV6-1,NA
CASSPVGSYEQYF,TGTGCCAGCAGTCCGGTTGGCTCCTACGAGCAGTACTTC,TRBJ2-7,many,TRBV28,NA
CASTRPGTFYEQYF,TGTGCCAGCACGCGCCCGGGCACTTTCTACGAGCAGTACTTC,TRBJ2-7,many,TRBV6-1,NA
CASSSGFGGYTF,TGTGCCAGCAGTTCAGGGTTTGGTGGCTACACCTTC,TRBJ1-2,NA,TRBV6-5,NA
CASRNRALAGAYEQYF,TGTGCCAGCAGGAATAGGGCCCTAGCGGGAGCCTACGAGCAGTACTTC,TRBJ2-7,many,TRBV27,TRBD2
CASSYSKWGKYF,TGTGCCAGCAGTTACTCGAAGTGGGGAAAGTACTTC,TRBJ2-4,many,TRBV6-2/TRBV6-3,NA
CASSLRGHGEQYF,TGTGCCAGCAGCTTGAGGGGGCATGGCGAGCAGTACTTC,TRBJ2-7,many,TRBV5-5,TRBD1
CSVDPGQGLTEAFF,TGCAGCGTTGATCCGGGACAGGGACTCACTGAAGCTTTCTTT,TRBJ1-1,NA,TRBV29-1,TRBD1
CASSLEWGNTEAFF,TGTGCCAGCAGTTTAGAGTGGGGGAACACTGAAGCTTTCTTT,TRBJ1-1,NA,TRBV27,NA
CASSFDWGSGAYEQYF,TGCGCCAGCAGCTTTGACTGGGGAAGCGGAGCCTACGAGCAGTACTTC,TRBJ2-7,NA,TRBV4-1,NA
CATSANWGSGYTF,TGTGCCACCAGCGCCAATTGGGGTTCCGGCTACACCTTC,TRBJ1-2,many,TRBV24-1,NA
CASSPGDRGGYTF,TGTGCCAGCTCACCAGGGGACAGGGGTGGCTACACCTTC,TRBJ1-2,few,TRBV18,TRBD1
CASSPGPPYEQYF,TGTGCCAGCAGCCCCGGGCCCCCTTACGAGCAGTACTTC,TRBJ2-7,NA,TRBV7-6,NA
CASSVSGRPDGYTF,TGTGCCAGCAGCGTAAGTGGCAGGCCTGACGGCTACACCTTC,TRBJ1-2,NA,TRBV9,NA
CASSHGGDTEAFF,TGTGCCAGCAGTCACGGTGGGGACACTGAAGCTTTCTTT,TRBJ1-1,many,TRBV2,NA
CATSRGWGGREETQYF,TGTGCCACCAGCAGAGGTTGGGGAGGCAGGGAGGAGACCCAGTACTTC,TRBJ2-5,NA,TRBV15,NA
CASKRDPINEETQYF,TGTGCCAGTAAAAGGGACCCTATCAATGAAGAGACCCAGTACTTC,TRBJ2-5,many,TRBV19,NA
CASSEAGTGVYEQYF,TGCGCCAGCAGTGAGGCCGGGACAGGGGTGTACGAGCAGTACTTC,TRBJ2-7,many,TRBV10-1,TRBD1
CASSPGVDRYYEQYF,TGTGCCAGCAGCCCGGGGGTGGACAGATACTACGAGCAGTACTTC,TRBJ2-7,many,TRBV11-2,NA
CASTRQGSSYEQYF,TGTGCCAGCACTCGACAGGGTAGCTCCTACGAGCAGTACTTC,TRBJ2-7,many,TRBV6-2/TRBV6-3,TRBD1
CASSFEPIHSVETQYF,TGTGCCAGCAGTTTTGAGCCAATACATTCCGTAGAGACCCAGTACTTC,TRBJ2-5,NA,TRBV28,NA
CSATGTHYEQYF,TGCAGTGCAACCGGGACTCACTACGAGCAGTACTTC,TRBJ2-7,many,TRBV20-1,NA
CASSPGLLNSPLHF,TGTGCCAGTAGCCCGGGACTACTCAATTCACCCCTCCACTTT,TRBJ1-6,many,TRBV19,NA
CASSEIDRPNYGYTF,TGTGCCAGCAGTGAAATCGACAGACCAAACTATGGCTACACCTTC,TRBJ1-2,NA,TRBV25-1,NA
CASSCRVRGAKNIQYF,TGTGCCAGCAGTTGTAGGGTCCGGGGAGCCAAAAACATTCAGTACTTC,TRBJ2-4,many,TRBV6-2/TRBV6-3,NA
CATNPDRVGKHYEQYF,TGTGCCACCAACCCAGACAGGGTAGGAAAACACTACGAGCAGTACTTC,TRBJ2-7,NA,TRBV28,TRBD1
CASSPLRNGELFF,TGCGCCAGCAGCCCGCTCCGAAACGGGGAGCTGTTTTTT,TRBJ2-2,many,TRBV4-3,NA
CASSQAGLAVQETQYF,TGTGCCAGCAGCCAAGCTGGACTAGCGGTCCAAGAGACCCAGTACTTC,TRBJ2-5,many,TRBV3-1,TRBD2
CASSSRTSGIPTGELFF,TGTGCCAGCAGTTCCAGGACTAGCGGGATCCCCACCGGGGAGCTGTTTTTT,TRBJ2-2,many,TRBV28,TRBD2
CASSISLAGEQYF,TGTGCCAGTAGTATCTCACTAGCGGGCGAGCAGTACTTC,TRBJ2-7,NA,TRBV19,TRBD2
CASSRGAAFGETQYF,TGTGCCAGTAGTAGGGGAGCCGCCTTTGGGGAGACCCAGTACTTC,TRBJ2-5,many,TRBV19,NA